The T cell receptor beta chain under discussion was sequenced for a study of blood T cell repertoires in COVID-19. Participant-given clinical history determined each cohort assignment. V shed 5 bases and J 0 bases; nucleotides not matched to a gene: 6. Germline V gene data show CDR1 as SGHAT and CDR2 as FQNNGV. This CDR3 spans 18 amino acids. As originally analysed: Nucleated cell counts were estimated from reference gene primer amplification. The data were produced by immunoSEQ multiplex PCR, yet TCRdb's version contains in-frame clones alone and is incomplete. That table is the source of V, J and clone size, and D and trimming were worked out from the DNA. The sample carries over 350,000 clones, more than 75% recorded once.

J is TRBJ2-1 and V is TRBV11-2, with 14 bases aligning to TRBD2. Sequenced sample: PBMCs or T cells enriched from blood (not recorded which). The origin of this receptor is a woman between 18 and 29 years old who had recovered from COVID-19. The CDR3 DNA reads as TGTGCCAGCAGCCGGACTAGCGGGGGGTACCCCTCCTACAATGAGCAGTTCTTC. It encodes CASSRTSGGYPSYNEQFF.